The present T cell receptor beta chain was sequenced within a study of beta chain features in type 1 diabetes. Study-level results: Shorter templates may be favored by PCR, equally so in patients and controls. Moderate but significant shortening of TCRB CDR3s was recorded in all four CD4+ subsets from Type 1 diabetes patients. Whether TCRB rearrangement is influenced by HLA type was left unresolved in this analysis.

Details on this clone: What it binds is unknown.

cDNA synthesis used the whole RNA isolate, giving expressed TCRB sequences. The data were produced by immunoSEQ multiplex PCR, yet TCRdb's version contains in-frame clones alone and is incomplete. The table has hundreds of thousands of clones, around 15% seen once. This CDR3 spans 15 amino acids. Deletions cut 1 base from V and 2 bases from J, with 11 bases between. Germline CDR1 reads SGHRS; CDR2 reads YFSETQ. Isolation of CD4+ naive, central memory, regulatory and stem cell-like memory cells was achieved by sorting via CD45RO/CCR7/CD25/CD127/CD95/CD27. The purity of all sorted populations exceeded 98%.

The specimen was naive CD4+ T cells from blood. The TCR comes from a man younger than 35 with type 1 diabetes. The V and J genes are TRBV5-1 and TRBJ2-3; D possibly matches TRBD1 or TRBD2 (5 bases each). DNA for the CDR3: TGCGCCAGCAGCTTGAGGCTGGGGGACACAGATACGCAGTATTTT. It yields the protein CASSLRLGDTDTQYF.